These T cell receptor beta chains were read from a single sample in a study of blood T cell repertoires in COVID-19. The data were produced by immunoSEQ multiplex PCR, yet TCRdb's version contains in-frame clones alone and is incomplete. Of approximately 210,000 clones in the sample, less than 90% were seen once. The sample comprised peripheral blood. These receptor sequences come from a woman older than 75 with COVID-19, enrolled during active disease. CDR3s include the opening cysteine and the closing phenylalanine or tryptophan. Not every row has a clone size; where given, it reads once, few, many or a size class.

v_call clone_size cdr3_length cdr3_aa
TRBV27 NA 18 CASSLGRLAGGGPDTQYF
TRBV11-2 NA 16 CASSLDGTGNTGELFF
TRBV7-3 NA 13 CASSRGGVETQYF
TRBV7-2 NA 16 CASSLSPTTGNSKLFF
TRBV3-1/TRBV3-2 NA 14 CASSGQGHTGELFF
TRBV19 NA 14 CASSSQGAGGELFF
TRBV7-9 NA 12 CASSWAGEKLFF
TRBV7-8 few 16 CASSKRLDRANYGYTF
TRBV4-2 NA 17 CASSRVAAAGVHNEQFF
TRBV4-1 NA 17 CASSQDITAGVGYEQYF
TRBV10-2 once 15 CASSGLAGNTDTQYF
TRBV3-1/TRBV3-2 few 13 CASSFLGGLVAFF
TRBV5-6 once 18 CASSSRDRATFTGNTIYF
TRBV11-2 NA 13 CASSRDREQTQYF
TRBV19 NA 15 CASSTRTSGGYEQYF
TRBV2 NA 16 CASSIGGGDLQPRAYF
TRBV2 NA 14 CASSGTRGGYGYTF
TRBV7-2 NA 14 CASSRDTVNTEAFF
TRBV25-1 few 13 CASQDRGTDTQYF
TRBV29-1 NA 15 CSVEAGQGMNEKLFF
TRBV5-1 NA 14 CATSVGGENEKLFF
TRBV3-1/TRBV3-2 few 15 CASSPWTGNTGELFF
TRBV2 NA 11 CASRAGSTIYF
TRBV2 NA 13 CATGGTGFEKLFF
TRBV3-1/TRBV3-2 NA 14 CASSHGQGNYGYTF
TRBV28 NA 13 CASGFSVPTEAFF
TRBV6-6 NA 15 CASSPLRTTNYGYTF
TRBV6-5 NA 14 CASSFLQGAGEAFF
TRBV5-1 NA 14 CASSATGDSYEQYF
TRBV7-2 NA 15 CASRTSGGTSGELFF
TRBV19 NA 16 CASSKILAGGINEQFF
TRBV5-4 NA 14 CASSPKGRITEAFF
TRBV2 NA 15 CASILDEATGNTIYF
TRBV5-6 NA 13 CASNPQGNTEAFF
TRBV4-2 NA 17 CASSQESSGGAGDTQYF
TRBV6-5 NA 15 CASRARGTGGDEQYF
TRBV3-1/TRBV3-2 NA 16 CASSPRTSGVYNEQFF
TRBV19 NA 14 CASSWGQNKSPLHF
TRBV18 NA 14 CASSEGAVGTEAFF
TRBV7-8 NA 15 CASSTTSGVTETQYF
TRBV5-1 once 13 CASSLIEGQSKYF
TRBV5-6 NA 14 CASSSAGGGETQYF
TRBV5-4 once 13 CASSGQLNTEAFF
TRBV2 once 13 CASSDEGNTEAFF
TRBV29-1 NA 17 CSVDDSGGDLSTDTQYF
TRBV5-1 NA 15 CASSLGQGDNQPQHF
TRBV10-2 NA 13 CASAGQSTDTQYF
TRBV10-3 NA 12 CAIRGTGYEQYF
TRBV19 NA 13 CASSIPPGVRAFF
TRBV10-3 NA 14 CAISGDRDVNEQFF
TRBV19 few 14 CASGQARYTGELFF
TRBV6-1 NA 15 CASSEPPGSYIGYTF
TRBV19 NA 15 CASSPPGTANTEAFF
TRBV6-2/TRBV6-3 NA 13 CASSPGVYQPQHF
TRBV7-2 NA 13 CASSRRWSGELFF
TRBV19 NA 14 CASSISGANYGYTF
TRBV28 NA 17 CASIGALGRSGANVLTF
TRBV28 NA 16 CASSSLGAGATDTQYF
TRBV10-3 NA 13 CAISEEGDYGYTF